The 21 T cell receptor beta chains listed next were all sequenced from one sample in a study of graft-versus-host responses after intestinal transplantation. These receptors' antigens are unknown. Here immunoSEQ multiplex PCR was the method, and the copy in TCRdb shows in-frame clones only, minus some. The sample lists around 100,000 clones; 87% were seen once. The sample in question was unstimulated CD4+ T cells sorted from spleen or lymph node cells, obtained before transplant. The source of these receptors is a human donor who was the organ donor for an intestinal transplant.

This chain connects TRBV15 to TRBJ1-6, with 7 bases lining up with TRBD1. The CDR3 covers 15 residues. Germline CDR1 LNHNV, CDR2 YYDKDF (reference sequence). Losses at the gene ends were 3 bases for V and 7 bases for J; bases not matched to a gene: 6. In nucleotides, the CDR3 is TGTGCCACCAGCAGTGAAGGGGGCCCGAATTCACCCCTCCACTTT. This codes for CATSSEGGPNSPLHF. Variable domain in full (rest from reference TRBV15 and TRBJ1-6): DAMVIQNPRYQVTQFGKPVTLSCSQTLNHNVMYWYQQKSSQAPKLLFHYYDKDFNNEADTPDNFQSRRPNTSFCFLDIRSPGLGDTAMYLCATSSEGGPNSPLHFGNGTRLTVT.

The CDR3 DNA reads as TGTGCCAGTAGTTTCGGAACAGACAATCAGCCCCAGCATTTT. Its translation: CASSFGTDNQPQHF. The chain joins TRBV19 to TRBJ1-5; D not resolved. V was cut by 5 bases and J by 3 bases, with 11 bases left in between. Per germline, CDR1 LNHDA and CDR2 SQIVND (reference sequence). The length of the CDR3 is 14 residues.

In nucleotides, the CDR3 is TGTGCCAGCAGCTCCCGGGGGGGCCAAGAGACCCAGTACTTC. Translating it yields CASSSRGGQETQYF. The V gene is TRBV11-3, the J gene TRBJ2-5, with 8 nucleotides matching TRBD2. CDR3 length: 14 residues. Germline V gene sequence: CDR1 SGHNT, CDR2 YENEEA. V was clipped by 4 bases and J by 1 base; unmatched bases: 2.

This clone was seen once. CDR3 sequence: CASTSGLAAYNEQFF. In DNA form, the CDR3 reads TGTGCCAGCACTTCTGGACTAGCGGCGTACAATGAGCAGTTCTTC. J is TRBJ2-1 and V is TRBV2, with 10 positions matching TRBD2. The CDR3 runs to 15 residues. Germline V gene lookup returns CDR1 SNHLY and CDR2 FYNNEI. J lost 4 bases, V lost 7 bases, and 7 bases had no gene match. The entire variable domain, with the rest obtained from reference TRBV2 and TRBJ2-1, is as follows: EPEVTQTPSHQVTQMGQEVILRCVPISNHLYFYWYRQILGQKVEFLVSFYNNEISEKSEIFDDQFSVERPDGSNFTLKIRSTKLEDSAMYFCASTSGLAAYNEQFFGPGTRLTVL.

CDR3: CASIDLGGAWYGYTF. Here the CDR3 DNA reads TGTGCCAGCATCGATTTGGGGGGGGCCTGGTATGGCTACACCTTC. V usage is TRBV7-9 and J usage is TRBJ1-2; TRBD1 is a possible D gene (6 bases). The CDR3 covers 15 residues. V was pared by 7 bases and J by 5 bases, with 20 bases between. Looked up from germline, CDR1 is SEHNR and CDR2 is FQNEAQ (reference sequence).

This clone has just a few counts. The CDR3 DNA reads as TGTGCCTCGAATGTGAACACTGAAGCTTTCTTT. Amino acid sequence: CASNVNTEAFF. The gene calls are TRBV30 and TRBJ1-1; D call uncertain. This CDR3 region has 11 residues. CDR1 is GTSNPN and CDR2 is SVGIG in the germline V gene (reference sequence). V shed 7 bases and J shed 0 bases, with 6 bases lying between them.

The chain couples TRBV28 to TRBJ1-2; no firm D call. V lost 4 bases and J 8 bases, leaving 20 bases between the germline ends. CDR1 is MDHEN and CDR2 is SYDVKM in the germline V gene. The CDR3 length is 15 residues. The CDR3 nucleotides are TGTGCCAGCAGTTCCTCGGGCGGCTGGAAAAACGGCTACACCTTC. It encodes CASSSSGGWKNGYTF.

V is TRBV11-2 and J is TRBJ2-3; no firm D call. This CDR3 is 14 amino acids long. V lost 3 bases and J 4 bases, leaving 11 bases between the germline ends. Germline-derived CDR1 and CDR2 are SGHAT and FQNNGV. CDR3 region: CASSFSRAPDTQYF. CDR3 in DNA: TGTGCCAGCAGCTTTTCTCGGGCCCCAGATACGCAGTATTTT.

This clone was observed once. The rearrangement joins TRBV9 to TRBJ1-2, with D possibly TRBD1 on 6 matching bases. Trimming removed 1 base from V and 7 bases from J, with 14 bases in between. The CDR3 contains 14 residues. Per germline, CDR1 SGDLS and CDR2 YYNGEE. The CDR3 spells CASSVQGGRTGYTF. CDR3 bases: TGTGCCAGCAGCGTACAAGGGGGGAGGACTGGCTACACCTTC. The complete variable domain, with remaining parts taken from reference TRBV9 and TRBJ1-2, reads DSGVTQTPKHLITATGQRVTLRCSPRSGDLSVYWYQQSLDQGLQFLIQYYNGEERAKGNILERFSAQQFPDLHSELNLSSLELGDSALYFCASSVQGGRTGYTFGSGTRLTVV.

The chain joins TRBV6-6 to TRBJ1-1, with D possibly matching TRBD1 (5 bases). The CDR3 length is 15 residues. V was pared by 5 bases and J by 0 bases, with 13 bases between. Looked up from germline, CDR1 is MNHNY and CDR2 is SVGAGI (reference sequence). The CDR3 region is CASSLEYRLNTEAFF. CDR3 DNA sequence: TGTGCCAGCAGTCTGGAATACAGGTTGAACACTGAAGCTTTCTTT.

The chain employs TRBV2 and TRBJ1-2; D unresolved. Germline V gene lookup returns CDR1 SNHLY and CDR2 FYNNEI. The CDR3 is made up of 13 amino acids. V lost 11 bases and J 1 base, leaving 14 bases between the germline ends. CDR3 in DNA: TGTGCCTGCTGGTCGCAGGTTAACTATGGCTACACCTTC. Residues: CACWSQVNYGYTF.

The rearrangement links TRBV5-6 to TRBJ2-1; the match to TRBD2 covers 12 bases. J was trimmed by 12 bases and V by 4 bases; bases with no gene match: 11. CDR1 SGHDT and CDR2 YYEEEE come from the germline V gene. The length of the CDR3 is 15 residues. CDR3 in amino acids: CASSGLAGKFQGQFF. The CDR3 DNA reads TGTGCCAGCAGCGGACTAGCGGGGAAGTTTCAGGGGCAGTTCTTC.

This sequence joins TRBV5-4 and TRBJ2-2; TRBD1 might be the D (6 bases). Trimming removed 4 bases at V and 4 bases at J, with 11 bases between. Germline lookup yields CDR1 SGHNT and CDR2 YYREEE (reference sequence). The CDR3 has 14 amino acids. The CDR3 nucleotides read TGTGCCAGCAGCCTCGGACAGTTCACCGGGGAGCTGTTTTTT. It yields the protein CASSLGQFTGELFF.

For this clone: This sample also contains other DNA sequences that code for the same CDR3. J is TRBJ2-1 and V is TRBV4-1; no firm D call. The germline CDR1 and CDR2 sequences are MGHRA and YSYEKL. There are 13 residues in the CDR3. Trimming removed 1 base at V and 5 bases at J, with 6 bases between. The CDR3 reads CASSQARNNEQFF. The DNA for the CDR3 is TGCGCCAGCAGCCAAGCTCGTAACAATGAGCAGTTCTTC.

This clone has a handful of counts. The chain is built from TRBV5-1 and TRBJ2-3, with D uncertain. Germline values: CDR1 SGHRS, CDR2 YFSETQ. V was trimmed by 4 bases and J by 6 bases, leaving 15 bases between them. The CDR3 length is 14 residues. The CDR3 loop reads CASSPGWGKDTQYF. The DNA of the CDR3 is TGCGCCAGCAGCCCGGGTTGGGGTAAGGATACGCAGTATTTT.

This clone has just one count. The chain has TRBV11-1 and TRBJ2-1, with 7 bases fitting TRBD2. There are 15 residues in the CDR3. Germline loops: CDR1 SGHAT, CDR2 FQDESV (reference sequence). V lost 7 bases and J lost 6; bases outside the gene matches: 12. The CDR3 reads CASTTDRLAPNEQFF. For the CDR3, the DNA is TGTGCCAGCACCACAGACCGACTAGCCCCCAATGAGCAGTTCTTC.

The chain has TRBV5-1 and TRBJ2-5; 7 bases line up with TRBD1. This CDR3 has 14 residues. Germline assignment: CDR1 SGHRS and CDR2 YFSETQ. The ends lost 5 bases at V and 5 bases at J; junction bases unmatched: 9. The CDR3 nucleotides read TGCGCCAGCAGACTGACAGGGTCGGGGGAGACCCAGTACTTC. The encoded protein is CASRLTGSGETQYF.

The V gene is TRBV7-3, the J gene TRBJ2-1, with 10 nucleotides matching TRBD2. Germline CDR1 reads SGHTA; CDR2 reads FQGTGA. After removal of 1 base from V and 6 bases from J, the junction contained 9 bases not matched to a gene. The CDR3 runs to 17 residues. In DNA, the CDR3 is TGTGCCAGCAGCTTAAGTAGCGGGGGGCTGTCGACCAATGAGCAGTTCTTC. Its protein product is CASSLSSGGLSTNEQFF.

This clone was recorded only once. The chain recombines TRBV25-1 with TRBJ2-3, with 12 nucleotides matching TRBD2. J gave up 1 base and V 4 bases, and 0 bases lay outside the gene matches. This CDR3 region has 15 residues. CDR1 is MGHDK, CDR2 SYGVNS, per germline. CDR3 DNA: TGTGCCAGCAGTGGACTAGCGGGGGGCACAGATACGCAGTATTTT. This encodes CASSGLAGGTDTQYF.

The V gene is TRBV7-2, the J gene TRBJ1-5; maybe TRBD1 (5 bases). Germline V gives CDR1 SGHTA, CDR2 FQGNSA. This CDR3 has 13 residues. Deletions cut 4 bases from V and 7 bases from J, with 11 bases between. The CDR3 is CASSYRGQQPQHF. CDR3 nucleotides: TGTGCCAGCAGCTACCGAGGACAACAGCCCCAGCATTTT.

This clone was seen only once. The DNA of the CDR3 is TGTGCCACTTTAACCCCGGGAGGCTACTATGGCTACACCTTC. Its protein product is CATLTPGGYYGYTF. The chain carries TRBV6-1 and TRBJ1-2, with unresolved D. The CDR3 loop spans 14 amino acids. With 10 bases removed from V and 3 bases from J, the gap between germline ends came to 18 bases. The germline V gene has CDR1 MNHNS and CDR2 SASEGT.